This T cell receptor (beta chain) was identified in a study of blood T cell repertoires in COVID-19. Some clones are missing from TCRdb's copy, which holds only in-frame ones; the method was immunoSEQ multiplex PCR. The sample consists of 160,000 or so clones, more than 65% of them appearing once. This clone has just one count. The V end was cut by 4 bases, the J end by 0 bases, with 19 bases between. CDR1 SGHTA and CDR2 FQGTGA come from the germline V gene. The CDR3 contains 19 residues. The receptor was derived from a man between 60 and 75 years old who had recovered from COVID-19. The V and J genes are TRBV7-3 and TRBJ2-6; no firm D call. Sequencing was done on a sample of PBMCs or T cells enriched from blood (not recorded which). CDR3 amino acids: CASSSPTGPGSSGANVLTF. Here the CDR3 DNA reads TGTGCCAGCAGCTCTCCCACTGGGCCCGGAAGCTCTGGGGCCAACGTCCTGACTTTC.